This is a list of T cell receptor beta chains from one sample in a study of lymphopenia after photon versus proton radiotherapy. The assay was immunoSEQ multiplex PCR, and TCRdb's table has in-frame clones only and misses some. The table has 150,000 to 200,000 clones, roughly nine tenths seen once. This material consisted of peripheral blood, taken from a patient treated with photon-based radiotherapy. The receptors shown here come from a man aged 50 to 60 with gastric cancer. Both conserved end residues are part of each CDR3. The order of the fields is clone size, V gene, D gene, J gene, CDR3 protein, CDR3 DNA. The D gene is left open where the match is weak. Not every row has a clone size; where given, it reads once, few, many or a size class.

>NA|TRBV19|NA|TRBJ2-3
CASSPRTDTQYF
TGTGCCAGTAGTCCCCGCACAGATACGCAGTATTTT
>NA|TRBV9|TRBD2|TRBJ2-2
CASSPGLAGVPANTGELFF
TGTGCCAGCAGCCCCGGACTAGCGGGAGTACCAGCGAACACCGGGGAGCTGTTTTTT
>NA|TRBV7-9|NA|TRBJ2-7
CASSLEQFAYEQYF
TGTGCCAGCAGCTTGGAACAGTTTGCCTACGAGCAGTACTTC
>NA|TRBV27|TRBD1|TRBJ2-3
CASSSDRTSKSDTQYF
TGTGCCAGCAGTTCGGACAGGACAAGCAAATCAGATACGCAGTATTTT
>NA|TRBV5-8|NA|TRBJ1-5
CASSWEREQPQHF
TGTGCCAGCAGCTGGGAGAGGGAACAGCCCCAGCATTTT
>NA|TRBV15|TRBD1|TRBJ1-2
CATSRKGTGNYGYTF
TGTGCCACCAGCAGGAAGGGGACAGGGAACTATGGCTACACCTTC
>NA|TRBV9|TRBD1|TRBJ2-7
CASSAWGDRAYEQYF
TGTGCCAGCAGCGCCTGGGGGGACAGGGCCTACGAGCAGTACTTC
>NA|TRBV6-5|NA|TRBJ1-5
CASSYGGPGANQPQHF
TGTGCCAGCAGTTACGGGGGGCCAGGGGCTAATCAGCCCCAGCATTTT
>NA|TRBV28|NA|TRBJ1-5
CASSFSRSGPQHF
TGTGCCAGCAGTTTCTCCAGATCTGGACCCCAGCATTTT
>NA|TRBV30|NA|TRBJ1-4
CAWSGWQRELFF
TGTGCCTGGAGTGGCTGGCAGAGGGAACTGTTTTTT
>NA|TRBV25-1|TRBD1|TRBJ1-5
CASSSLGDSTGQPQHF
TGTGCCAGCAGTTCCCTGGGTGATTCGACAGGGCAGCCCCAGCATTTT
>few|TRBV7-9|TRBD1|TRBJ2-7
CASSLYQGAYEQYF
TGTGCCAGCAGCTTATACCAGGGGGCGTACGAGCAGTACTTC
>NA|TRBV5-4|NA|TRBJ1-4
CASSPGATNEKLFF
TGTGCCAGCAGCCCAGGGGCGACTAATGAAAAACTGTTTTTT
>NA|TRBV6-1|NA|TRBJ2-3
CASSGPGRIAQYF
TGTGCCAGCAGTGGCCCGGGACGAATAGCGCAGTATTTT
>NA|TRBV21-1|NA|TRBJ2-7
CASSGRDRDIYEQYF
TGTGCCAGCAGCGGCCGGGACAGGGATATCTACGAGCAGTACTTC
>NA|TRBV6-6|TRBD1|TRBJ2-7
CASSRGQGNEQYF
TGTGCCAGCAGTCGGGGACAGGGAAACGAGCAGTACTTC
>NA|TRBV9|NA|TRBJ2-1
CASSVSGGGNEQFF
TGTGCCAGCAGCGTCAGCGGAGGGGGCAATGAGCAGTTCTTC
>once|TRBV7-2|TRBD1|TRBJ1-5
CASSLAGQGAFQPQHF
TGTGCCAGCAGCTTAGCGGGACAGGGGGCTTTTCAGCCCCAGCATTTT
>NA|TRBV19|NA|TRBJ1-3
CASRRLLSGNTIYF
TGTGCCAGTAGGCGACTGCTCTCTGGAAACACCATATATTTT
>once|TRBV27|TRBD1|TRBJ1-1
CASSNPGQGNTEAFF
TGTGCCAGCAGTAATCCGGGACAGGGTAACACTGAAGCTTTCTTT
>NA|TRBV4-1|NA|TRBJ1-2
CASSPDGNYGYTF
TGCGCCAGCAGCCCGGACGGTAACTATGGCTACACCTTC
>NA|TRBV4-3|TRBD1|TRBJ2-5
CASSQLGQGGETQYF
TGCGCCAGCAGCCAGCTGGGACAGGGAGGAGAGACCCAGTACTTC
>NA|TRBV19|NA|TRBJ1-1
CASTPFIAPEEGINTEAFF
TGTGCCAGTACCCCTTTTATTGCACCCGAGGAGGGGATCAACACTGAAGCTTTCTTT
>once|TRBV28|NA|TRBJ1-5
CATNFDGSNQPQHF
TGTGCCACCAACTTCGACGGTAGCAATCAGCCCCAGCATTTT
>once|TRBV5-1|TRBD2|TRBJ2-7
CASSLVPSGSANYEQYF
TGCGCCAGCAGCTTGGTGCCTAGCGGGAGTGCTAACTACGAGCAGTACTTC
>NA|TRBV21-1|NA|TRBJ2-1
CASSSQPSYNEQFF
TGTGCCAGCAGCTCTCAGCCCTCCTACAATGAGCAGTTCTTC
>NA|TRBV6-1|TRBD2|TRBJ2-2
CASTFSGRNTGELFF
TGTGCCAGCACCTTTAGCGGGAGGAACACCGGGGAGCTGTTTTTT
>NA|TRBV5-5|NA|TRBJ1-1
CASSFRGASEAFF
TGTGCCAGCAGCTTTCGAGGGGCCTCTGAAGCTTTCTTT
>NA|TRBV19|NA|TRBJ1-1
CASSRQVNTEAFF
TGTGCCAGTAGCCGACAGGTGAACACTGAAGCTTTCTTT